These T cell receptor beta chains were read from a single sample in a study of cytomegalovirus exposure and HLA in healthy donors. Sequencing used immunoSEQ multiplex PCR; TCRdb keeps in-frame clones, though not all of them. The data hold about 160,000 clones, with approximately 78% observed a single time. Sequences were obtained from PBMCs. These receptors all stem from a woman aged 18 to 35 in good health and CMV-seronegative. Both conserved end residues are part of each CDR3. Each record gives: J gene, V gene, CDR3 protein.

j_gene: TRBJ2-7; v_gene: TRBV7-2; CDR3aa: CASSSGQAAYEQYF
j_gene: TRBJ1-3; v_gene: TRBV7-8; CDR3aa: CASSLGRDIVGNTIYF
j_gene: TRBJ1-3; v_gene: TRBV5-1; CDR3aa: CASSWGPGNTIYF
j_gene: TRBJ2-5; v_gene: TRBV5-8; CDR3aa: CASSLETGVETQYF
j_gene: TRBJ1-2; v_gene: TRBV2; CDR3aa: CASSDQAFYGYTF
j_gene: TRBJ2-7; v_gene: TRBV2; CDR3aa: CASSEIGRLAGSYEQYF
j_gene: TRBJ2-1; v_gene: TRBV30; CDR3aa: CAGREGAYNEQFF
j_gene: TRBJ2-3; v_gene: TRBV2; CDR3aa: CASSVELDTQYF
j_gene: TRBJ2-7; v_gene: TRBV6-5; CDR3aa: CASSYLGQGYEQYF
j_gene: TRBJ2-7; v_gene: TRBV11-3; CDR3aa: CASSLAFSGSYEQYF
j_gene: TRBJ2-6; v_gene: TRBV6-5; CDR3aa: CASSRAGSGANVLTF
j_gene: TRBJ2-7; v_gene: TRBV15; CDR3aa: CATSSSPRGTIYEQYF
j_gene: TRBJ1-1; v_gene: TRBV7-6; CDR3aa: CASSLGSGSEAFF
j_gene: TRBJ1-2; v_gene: TRBV21-1; CDR3aa: CASSKPPRGYYGYTF
j_gene: TRBJ1-2; v_gene: TRBV10-3; CDR3aa: CAISESYSYGYTF
j_gene: TRBJ2-7; v_gene: TRBV5-1; CDR3aa: CASSLSQGYEQYF
j_gene: TRBJ1-2; v_gene: TRBV5-1; CDR3aa: CASSRKGQGNYGYTF
j_gene: TRBJ2-7; v_gene: TRBV6-5; CDR3aa: CASSFLGGSYEQYF
j_gene: TRBJ2-1; v_gene: TRBV23-1; CDR3aa: CASRSIWDSQTYNEQFF
j_gene: TRBJ1-2; v_gene: TRBV4-1; CDR3aa: CASSQPDRPSYGYTF
j_gene: TRBJ1-1; v_gene: TRBV7-9; CDR3aa: CASSGQGATEAFF
j_gene: TRBJ1-1; v_gene: TRBV29-1; CDR3aa: CSVIQGWSTEAFF
j_gene: TRBJ2-1; v_gene: TRBV25-1; CDR3aa: CASSATGSSYNEQFF
j_gene: TRBJ2-1; v_gene: TRBV7-9; CDR3aa: CASSLGTSVYNEQFF
j_gene: TRBJ1-1; v_gene: TRBV5-1; CDR3aa: CASSLGTGDEAFF
j_gene: TRBJ2-7; v_gene: TRBV5-6; CDR3aa: CASSLPSGYEQYF
j_gene: TRBJ1-2; v_gene: TRBV19; CDR3aa: CASSIGQVRGYTF
j_gene: TRBJ2-5; v_gene: TRBV7-3; CDR3aa: CASSLGGGVETQYF
j_gene: TRBJ2-1; v_gene: TRBV4-1; CDR3aa: CASSHERRGNEQFF
j_gene: TRBJ2-1; v_gene: TRBV6-6; CDR3aa: CASSPGTSLHEQFF
j_gene: TRBJ2-2; v_gene: TRBV5-4; CDR3aa: CASSSPDRNTGELFF
j_gene: TRBJ1-3; v_gene: TRBV4-1; CDR3aa: CASSQERTVSGNTIYF
j_gene: TRBJ1-3; v_gene: TRBV7-8; CDR3aa: CASSWQSGNTIYF
j_gene: TRBJ1-5; v_gene: TRBV18; CDR3aa: CASSPEALPPQHF
j_gene: TRBJ2-5; v_gene: TRBV19; CDR3aa: CASSIGRNAGTQYF
j_gene: TRBJ1-5; v_gene: TRBV9; CDR3aa: CASSATSISQPQHF
j_gene: TRBJ1-1; v_gene: TRBV11-2; CDR3aa: CASSLVYSTEAFF
j_gene: TRBJ2-5; v_gene: TRBV9; CDR3aa: CASSVGLAGSLYQETQYF
j_gene: TRBJ2-3; v_gene: TRBV6-1; CDR3aa: CASSGGGTQYF